Below are 17 T cell receptor beta chains sequenced from a single sample in a study of T cells after yellow fever vaccination. A single record per CDR3 protein comes from TCRdb applying MiXCR to the 5' RACE reads. Among 300,000 to 400,000 distinct CDR3 sequences, around 6.4% were seen once, and the ten largest hold about 15%. The sequences come from PBMCs, collected 5 days after the yellow fever booster vaccination. Receptors were obtained from a man aged 25-45 years who received the YFV17D yellow fever vaccine.

This clonotype was detected many times. The chain is built from TRBV5-1 and TRBJ1-1, with 8 bases lining up with TRBD1. The CDR3 sequence is 15 residues long. The junction had 8 bases not matched to a gene; V was cut back by 4 bases and J by 3 bases. Germline loops: CDR1 SGHRS, CDR2 YFSETQ. CDR3 coding DNA: TGCGCCAGCAGCGGGAGACAGGGGAAGGACACTGAAGCTTTCTTT. The encoded protein is CASSGRQGKDTEAFF.

This clonotype was counted only a few times. This sequence joins TRBV20-1 and TRBJ2-2, with TRBD2 matching over 8 bases. Germline V lookup: CDR1 DFQATT, CDR2 SNEGSKA (reference sequence). CDR3 length: 15 amino acids. Losses at the gene ends were 6 bases for V and 4 bases for J; bases not matched to a gene: 10. The CDR3 protein is CSARPPAGVTGELFF. The CDR3 DNA follows: TGCAGTGCGCGACCCCCAGCGGGAGTCACCGGGGAGCTGTTTTTT.

At least ten counts were recorded for this clonotype. The CDR3 loop reads CASSPGSAGVEQFF. Written as DNA, the CDR3 is TGTGCCAGCAGCCCTGGATCGGCGGGAGTTGAGCAGTTCTTC. The chain recombines TRBV7-2 with TRBJ2-1; 7 bases map to TRBD2. Germline assignment: CDR1 SGHTA and CDR2 FQGNSA. The CDR3 covers 14 residues. Unmatched junction bases numbered 10, after V lost 5 bases and J lost 9 bases.

The rearrangement links TRBV12-3 or TRBV12-4 to TRBJ2-1; 13 nucleotides agree with TRBD2. The CDR3 totals 20 residues. With 8 bases clipped from V and 1 base from J, the junction kept 17 bases outside the gene matches. The CDR3 sequence is CASRWARGTSGMGSYNEQFF. Here the CDR3 DNA reads TGTGCCAGCCGTTGGGCCCGGGGGACTAGCGGGATGGGGTCCTACAATGAGCAGTTCTTC.

The sample holds a few counts of this clonotype. The rearrangement joins TRBV7-2 to TRBJ2-7, with 7 nucleotides matching TRBD2. V dropped 8 bases and J dropped 2; count of bases not matched to a gene: 9. Germline CDR1 SGHTA, CDR2 FQGNSA. This CDR3 is built from 14 residues. CDR3 amino acids: CASASGLAAYEQYF. The DNA of the CDR3 is TGTGCCAGCGCGTCGGGGCTAGCGGCCTACGAGCAGTACTTC.

The chain joins TRBV14 to TRBJ2-1; no reliable D call. This CDR3 spans 13 amino acids. Trimming pared 4 bases from V and 10 bases from J, leaving 14 bases between. From germline, CDR1 is SGHDN and CDR2 FVKESK. CDR3 coding DNA: TGTGCCAGCAGCCCTATCCTCGCAACCGAGCAGTTCTTC. It encodes CASSPILATEQFF.

This chain uses TRBV29-1 with TRBJ2-7; 10 nucleotides match TRBD1. The CDR3 is made up of 16 amino acids. The germline V gene encodes CDR1 SQVTM and CDR2 ANQGSEA. The junction had 11 bases not matched to a gene; V was cut back by 2 bases and J by 4 bases. The CDR3 DNA reads TGCAGCGTTGAACTAGAGGACAGGGGGACTTCTTACGAGCAGTACTTC. Its protein is CSVELEDRGTSYEQYF.

This clonotype was picked up many times. The CDR3 reads CASSNPPGGAGELFF. The CDR3 DNA reads as TGTGCCAGCTCCAACCCCCCTGGTGGGGCCGGGGAGCTGTTTTTT. The chain employs TRBV12-3 or TRBV12-4 and TRBJ2-2; no definite D call. The CDR3 covers 15 residues. Trimming left V 8 bases short and J 6 bases short, with 19 bases between.

At least ten counts were recorded for this clonotype. The DNA of the CDR3 is TGCGCCAGCAGCTCGGACAGCAGCTCCTACAATGAGCAGTTCTTC. Translated: CASSSDSSSYNEQFF. This chain links TRBV5-1 with TRBJ2-1; weak D call: TRBD1 (6 bases). Germline V gene sequence: CDR1 SGHRS, CDR2 YFSETQ. The CDR3 covers 15 residues. V was clipped by 3 bases and J by 0 bases, with 10 bases between them.

This clonotype came up many times. The V and J genes are TRBV9 and TRBJ2-1; 10 bases align to TRBD2. Germline V gives CDR1 SGDLS, CDR2 YYNGEE. This CDR3 is 13 amino acids long. Losses at the gene ends were 7 bases for V and 9 bases for J; bases not matched to a gene: 7. CDR3 sequence (DNA): TGTGCCAGCCAGGGGAGCGGGAGGGGTGAGCAGTTCTTC. It encodes CASQGSGRGEQFF.

This clonotype was seen ten or more times. The chain employs TRBV6-2 or TRBV6-3 and TRBJ2-7; 9 bases are a match to TRBD1. CDR1 is MNHEY, CDR2 SVGEGT, per germline. The CDR3 has 13 residues. Germline trimming cut 6 bases from V and 3 bases from J; bases unmatched to any gene: 3. CDR3 sequence: CASRQGAFYEQYF. CDR3 bases: TGTGCCAGCAGACAGGGGGCTTTCTACGAGCAGTACTTC.

The chain combines TRBV12-3 or TRBV12-4 with TRBJ1-4; maybe TRBD1 (6 bases). Trimming pared 6 bases from V and 7 bases from J, leaving 15 bases between. The CDR3 sequence is 14 residues long. The chain's CDR3 is CASRVQGNSEKLFF. The DNA for the CDR3 is TGTGCCAGCAGGGTACAGGGTAATAGTGAAAAACTGTTTTTT.

This clonotype was counted between two and nine times. The J gene is TRBJ2-2, the V gene TRBV12-3 or TRBV12-4; a possible D gene is TRBD2 (6 bases). Trimming removed 6 bases at V and 5 bases at J, with 10 bases between. The CDR3 extends over 13 amino acids. The CDR3 protein is CASRSLATGELFF. The CDR3 DNA sequence: TGTGCCAGCAGATCCCTAGCGACCGGGGAGCTGTTTTTT.

On this clonotype: The junction and the germline gene differ at one end; a read error may be behind it. This chain uses TRBV20-1 with TRBJ2-3, with 8 bases fitting TRBD1. The CDR3 contains 16 residues. Germline CDR1 reads DFQATT; CDR2 reads SNEGSKA (reference sequence). The CDR3 here is CCARDRGRFSTDTQYF. CDR3 DNA sequence: TGCTGTGCTAGAGACAGGGGACGGTTTAGCACAGATACGCAGTATTTT.

The CDR3, as DNA: TGTGCCAGCAGCGAACTAGCGGGAGTTTCATACAATGAGCAGTTCTTC. This codes for CASSELAGVSYNEQFF. The chain couples TRBV7-2 to TRBJ2-1; 11 nucleotides agree with TRBD2. Trimming took 5 bases from V and 4 from J; bases not matched to a gene: 7. There are 16 residues in the CDR3. Germline-derived CDR1 and CDR2 are SGHTA and FQGNSA.

This chain joins TRBV7-2 and TRBJ1-2; D is unclear. In germline, CDR1 is SGHTA, CDR2 FQGNSA. V shed 2 bases and J shed 8 bases, with 9 bases lying between them. The CDR3 spans 12 residues. The CDR3 DNA reads TGTGCCAGCAGCTTACTCCTGCAAGGCTACACCTTC. As protein: CASSLLLQGYTF. Together with reference TRBV7-2 and TRBJ1-2, the CDR3 gives the full variable domain: GAGVSQSPSNKVTEKGKDVELRCDPISGHTALYWYRQSLGQGLEFLIYFQGNSAPDKSGLPSDRFSAERTGGSVSTLTIQRTQQEDSAVYLCASSLLLQGYTFGSGTRLTVV.

This clonotype was recorded at least ten times. V is TRBV9 and J is TRBJ2-3; possibly TRBD2 for D (6 bases). Germline V gene data show CDR1 as SGDLS and CDR2 as YYNGEE. CDR3 length: 15 amino acids. Between the trimmed V and J ends, which lost 1 base and 1 base, there was a span of 10 bases. The CDR3 sequence is CASSVRLGGTDTQYF. CDR3 nucleotides: TGTGCCAGCAGCGTACGACTAGGTGGCACAGATACGCAGTATTTT.